The T cell receptor (beta chain) described here comes from a study of graft-versus-host responses after intestinal transplantation. Study-level information: All of the recipients had induction that used anti-thymocyte globulin, then tacrolimus and steroids for approximately 3 years.

Points on this clone: Antigen unknown.

This CDR3 has 13 amino acids. The germline V gene has CDR1 MDHEN and CDR2 SYDVKM. V lost 10 bases and J lost 1; bases outside the gene matches: 5. Libraries were prepared by immunoSEQ multiplex PCR; TCRdb keeps only in-frame clonotypes and omits some of them. Of just under 65,000 clones detected, over 90% appear once; the ten largest clones hold roughly 1.5%. The chain links TRBV28 to TRBJ2-7; 9 nucleotides match TRBD1. The clonotype was recovered from a human donor who was the organ donor for an intestinal transplant. The sequencing here drew on unstimulated CD8+ T cells sorted from spleen or lymph node cells, taken before transplant. For the CDR3, the DNA is TGTGCCACCTGGGGACAGGGATCCTACGAGCAGTACTTC. It specifies CATWGQGSYEQYF.